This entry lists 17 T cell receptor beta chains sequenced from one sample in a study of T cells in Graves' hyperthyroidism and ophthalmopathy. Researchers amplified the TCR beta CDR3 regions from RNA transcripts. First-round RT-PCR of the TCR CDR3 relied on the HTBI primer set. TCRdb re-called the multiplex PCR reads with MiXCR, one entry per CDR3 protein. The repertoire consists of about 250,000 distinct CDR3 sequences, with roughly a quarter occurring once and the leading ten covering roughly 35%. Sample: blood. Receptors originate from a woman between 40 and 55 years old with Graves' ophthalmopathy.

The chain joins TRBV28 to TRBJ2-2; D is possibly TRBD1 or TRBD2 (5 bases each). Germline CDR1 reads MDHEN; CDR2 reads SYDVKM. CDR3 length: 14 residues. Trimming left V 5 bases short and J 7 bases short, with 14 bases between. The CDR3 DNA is TGTGCCAGCAGTCGGGACGGGAAAGTCGGGGAGCTGTTTTTT. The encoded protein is CASSRDGKVGELFF.

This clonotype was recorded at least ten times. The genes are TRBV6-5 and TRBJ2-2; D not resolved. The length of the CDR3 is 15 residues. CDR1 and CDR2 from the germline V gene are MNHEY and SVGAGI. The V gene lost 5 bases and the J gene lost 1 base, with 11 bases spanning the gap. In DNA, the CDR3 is TGTGCCAGCAGTCCCCGGCCCTTGAACACCGGGGAGCTGTTTTTT. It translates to CASSPRPLNTGELFF.

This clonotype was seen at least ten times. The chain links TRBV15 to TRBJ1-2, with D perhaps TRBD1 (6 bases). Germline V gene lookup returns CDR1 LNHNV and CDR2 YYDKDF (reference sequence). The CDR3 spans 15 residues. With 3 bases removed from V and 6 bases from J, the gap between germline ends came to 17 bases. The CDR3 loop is CATSRIKQGTDGYTF. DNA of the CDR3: TGTGCCACCAGCAGGATCAAACAGGGAACTGATGGCTACACCTTC.

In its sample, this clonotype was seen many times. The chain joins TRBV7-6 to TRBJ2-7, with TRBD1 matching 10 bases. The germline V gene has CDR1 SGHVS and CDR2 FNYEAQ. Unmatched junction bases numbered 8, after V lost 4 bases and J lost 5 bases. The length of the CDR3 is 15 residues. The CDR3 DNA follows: TGTGCCAGCAGCTCTCAGGACAGGGGGTCCCACGAGCAGTACTTC. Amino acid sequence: CASSSQDRGSHEQYF.

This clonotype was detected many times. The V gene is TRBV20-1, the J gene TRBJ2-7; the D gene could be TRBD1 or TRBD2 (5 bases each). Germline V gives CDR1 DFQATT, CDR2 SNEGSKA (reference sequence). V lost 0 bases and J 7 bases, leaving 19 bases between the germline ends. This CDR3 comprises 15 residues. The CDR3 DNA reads TGCAGTGCTAGAGATCCGTGGTCGGGACCGAAGGAGCAGTACTTC. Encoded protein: CSARDPWSGPKEQYF.

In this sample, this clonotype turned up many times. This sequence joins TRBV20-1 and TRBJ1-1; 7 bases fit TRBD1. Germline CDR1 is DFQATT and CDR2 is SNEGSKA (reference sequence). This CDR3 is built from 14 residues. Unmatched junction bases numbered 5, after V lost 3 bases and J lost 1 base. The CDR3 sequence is CSASHDRENTEAFF. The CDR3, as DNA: TGCAGTGCTAGTCATGACAGGGAGAACACTGAAGCTTTCTTT.

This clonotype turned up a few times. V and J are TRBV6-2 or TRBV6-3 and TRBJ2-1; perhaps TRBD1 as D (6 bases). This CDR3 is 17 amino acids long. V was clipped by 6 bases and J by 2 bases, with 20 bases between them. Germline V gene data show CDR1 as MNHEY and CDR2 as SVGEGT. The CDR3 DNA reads TGTGCCAGCAGCAACCCCGCGGACAGATGGGCCTACAATGAGCAGTTCTTC. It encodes CASSNPADRWAYNEQFF.

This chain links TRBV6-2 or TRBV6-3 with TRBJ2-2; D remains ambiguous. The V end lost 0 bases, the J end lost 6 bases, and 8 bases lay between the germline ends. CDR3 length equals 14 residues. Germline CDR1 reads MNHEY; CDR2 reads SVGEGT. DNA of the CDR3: TGTGCCAGCAGTTACTCCGGCGAGGCCGGGGAGCTGTTTTTT. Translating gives CASSYSGEAGELFF.

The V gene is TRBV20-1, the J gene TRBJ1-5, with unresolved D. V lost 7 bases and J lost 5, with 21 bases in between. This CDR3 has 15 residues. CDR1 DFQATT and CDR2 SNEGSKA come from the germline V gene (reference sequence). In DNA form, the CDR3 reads TGCAGTGTGGAAGCAAATCCAGCTGGGCATCAGCCCCAGCATTTT. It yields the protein CSVEANPAGHQPQHF.

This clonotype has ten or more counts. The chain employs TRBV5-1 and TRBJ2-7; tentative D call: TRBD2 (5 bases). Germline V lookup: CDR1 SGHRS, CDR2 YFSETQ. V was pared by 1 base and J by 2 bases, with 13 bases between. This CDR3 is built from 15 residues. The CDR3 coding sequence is TGCGCCAGCAGCTTGTACGGACTGGAAACCTACGAGCAGTACTTC. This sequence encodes CASSLYGLETYEQYF.

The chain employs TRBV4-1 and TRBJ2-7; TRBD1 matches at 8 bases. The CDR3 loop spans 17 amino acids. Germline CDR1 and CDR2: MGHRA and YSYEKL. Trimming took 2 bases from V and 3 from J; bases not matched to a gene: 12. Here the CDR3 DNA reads TGCGCCAGCAGCCAACAGATCCGGGACAGGATCTACTACGAGCAGTACTTC. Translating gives CASSQQIRDRIYYEQYF.

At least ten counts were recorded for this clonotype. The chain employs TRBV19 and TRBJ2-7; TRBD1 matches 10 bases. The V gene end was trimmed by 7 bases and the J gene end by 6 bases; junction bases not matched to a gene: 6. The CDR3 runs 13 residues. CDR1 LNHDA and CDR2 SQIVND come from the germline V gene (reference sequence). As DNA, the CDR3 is TGTGCCAGTAAGGGACAGGGGTCGGGCGAGCAGTACTTC. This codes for CASKGQGSGEQYF.

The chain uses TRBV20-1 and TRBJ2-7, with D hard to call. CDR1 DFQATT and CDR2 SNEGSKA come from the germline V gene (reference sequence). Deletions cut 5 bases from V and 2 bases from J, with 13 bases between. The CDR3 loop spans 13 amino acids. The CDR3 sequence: CSAESGEAYEQYF. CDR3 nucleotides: TGCAGTGCTGAATCGGGTGAGGCCTACGAGCAGTACTTC.

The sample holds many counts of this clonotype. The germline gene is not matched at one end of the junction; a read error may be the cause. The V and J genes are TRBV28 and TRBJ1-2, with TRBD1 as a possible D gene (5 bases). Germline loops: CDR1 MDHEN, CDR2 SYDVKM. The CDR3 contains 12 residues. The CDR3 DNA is TGTGCTAGCAGTTCCGGGACCTATGGCTACACCTTC. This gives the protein CASSSGTYGYTF.

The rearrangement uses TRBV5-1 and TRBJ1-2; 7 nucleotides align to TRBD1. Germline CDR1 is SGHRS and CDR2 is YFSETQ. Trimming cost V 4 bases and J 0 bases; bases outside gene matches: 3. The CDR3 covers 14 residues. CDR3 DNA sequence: TGCGCCAGCAGCCGGGACAGATCTAACTATGGCTACACCTTC. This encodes CASSRDRSNYGYTF.

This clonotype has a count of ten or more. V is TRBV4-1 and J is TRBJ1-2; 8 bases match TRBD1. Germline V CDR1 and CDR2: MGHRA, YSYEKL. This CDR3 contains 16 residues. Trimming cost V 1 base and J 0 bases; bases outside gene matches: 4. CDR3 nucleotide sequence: TGCGCCAGCAGCCAAGGATGGACAGGGCCTAACTATGGCTACACCTTC. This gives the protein CASSQGWTGPNYGYTF.

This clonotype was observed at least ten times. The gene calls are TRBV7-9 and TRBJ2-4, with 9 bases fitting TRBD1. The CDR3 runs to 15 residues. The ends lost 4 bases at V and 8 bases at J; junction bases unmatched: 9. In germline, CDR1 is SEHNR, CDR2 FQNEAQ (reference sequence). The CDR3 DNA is TGTGCCAGCAGCTGGACAGGGGAGGGGAAGGACATTCAGTACTTC. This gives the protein CASSWTGEGKDIQYF. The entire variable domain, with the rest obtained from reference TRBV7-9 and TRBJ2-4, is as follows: DTGVSQNPRHKITKRGQNVTFRCDPISEHNRLYWYRQTLGQGPEFLTYFQNEAQLEKSRLLSDRFSAERPKGSFSTLEIQRTEQGDSAMYLCASSWTGEGKDIQYFGAGTRLSVL.